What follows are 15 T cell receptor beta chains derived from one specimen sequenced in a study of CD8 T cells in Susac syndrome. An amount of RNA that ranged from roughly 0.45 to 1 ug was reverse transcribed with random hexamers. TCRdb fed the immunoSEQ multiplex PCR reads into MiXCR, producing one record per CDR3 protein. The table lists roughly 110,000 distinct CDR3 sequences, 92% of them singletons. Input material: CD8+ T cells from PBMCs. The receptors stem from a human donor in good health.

DNA for the CDR3: TGCGCCAGCAGCCAAAGACTAGCGGGTGGAGAATACAATGAGCAGTTCTTC. Its translation: CASSQRLAGGEYNEQFF. The genes are TRBV4-3 and TRBJ2-1, with TRBD2 matching over 10 bases. The CDR3 is made up of 17 amino acids. CDR1 is LGHNA and CDR2 is YSLEER in the germline V gene. V lost 2 bases to trimming and J lost 4 bases; unmatched junction nucleotides: 8.

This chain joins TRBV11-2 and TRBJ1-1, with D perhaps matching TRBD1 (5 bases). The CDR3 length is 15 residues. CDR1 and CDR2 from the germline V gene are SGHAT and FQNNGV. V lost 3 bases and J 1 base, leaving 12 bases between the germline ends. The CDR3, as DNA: TGTGCCAGCAGCTTCGCCGGGACGGCGAACACTGAAGCTTTCTTT. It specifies CASSFAGTANTEAFF.

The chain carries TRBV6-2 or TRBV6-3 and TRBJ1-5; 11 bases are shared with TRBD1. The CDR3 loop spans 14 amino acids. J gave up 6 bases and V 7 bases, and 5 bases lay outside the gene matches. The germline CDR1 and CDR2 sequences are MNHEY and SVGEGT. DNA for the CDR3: TGTGCCAGCACCGGACAGGGGGCAGGTCAGCCCCAGCATTTT. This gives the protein CASTGQGAGQPQHF.

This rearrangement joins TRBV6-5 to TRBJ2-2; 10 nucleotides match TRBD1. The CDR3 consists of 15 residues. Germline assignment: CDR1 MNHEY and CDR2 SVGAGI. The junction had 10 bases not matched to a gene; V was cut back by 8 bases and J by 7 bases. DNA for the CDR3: TGTGCCAGCTGTAGGGAGGGACAGGGGAACGGGGAGCTGTTTTTT. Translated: CASCREGQGNGELFF.

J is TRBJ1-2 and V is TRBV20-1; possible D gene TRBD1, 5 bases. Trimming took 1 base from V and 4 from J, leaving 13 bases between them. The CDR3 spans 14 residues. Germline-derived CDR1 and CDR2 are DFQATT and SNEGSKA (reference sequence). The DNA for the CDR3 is TGCAGTGCTAGAGTACAACAAGGGGCCTATGGCTACACCTTC. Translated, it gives CSARVQQGAYGYTF.

Here the CDR3 reads CASSLLGSAYNEQFF. The CDR3 DNA follows: TGTGCCAGCAGCTTACTCGGGAGTGCCTACAATGAGCAGTTCTTC. This sequence joins TRBV7-2 and TRBJ2-1, with a tentative D call TRBD2 (6 bases). CDR3 length equals 15 residues. Between the trimmed V and J ends, which lost 2 bases and 2 bases, there was a span of 10 bases. From germline, CDR1 is SGHTA and CDR2 FQGNSA.

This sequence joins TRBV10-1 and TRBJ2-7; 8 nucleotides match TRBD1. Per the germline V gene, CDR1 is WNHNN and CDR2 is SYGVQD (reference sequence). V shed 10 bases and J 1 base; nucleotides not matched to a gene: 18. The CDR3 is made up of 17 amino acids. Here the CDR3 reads CAISTGALPEDSYEQYF. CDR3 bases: TGCGCCATTTCGACAGGGGCCTTACCCGAGGATTCCTACGAGCAGTACTTC.

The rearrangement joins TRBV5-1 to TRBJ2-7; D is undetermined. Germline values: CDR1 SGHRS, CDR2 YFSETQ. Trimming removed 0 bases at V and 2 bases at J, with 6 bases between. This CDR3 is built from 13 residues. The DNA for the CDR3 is TGCGCCAGCAGCTTGGGGGGTACCTACGAGCAGTACTTC. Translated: CASSLGGTYEQYF. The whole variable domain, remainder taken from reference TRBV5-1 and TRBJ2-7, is KAGVTQTPRYLIKTRGQQVTLSCSPISGHRSVSWYQQTPGQGLQFLFEYFSETQRNKGNFPGRFSGRQFSNSRSEMNVSTLELGDSALYLCASSLGGTYEQYFGPGTRLTVT.

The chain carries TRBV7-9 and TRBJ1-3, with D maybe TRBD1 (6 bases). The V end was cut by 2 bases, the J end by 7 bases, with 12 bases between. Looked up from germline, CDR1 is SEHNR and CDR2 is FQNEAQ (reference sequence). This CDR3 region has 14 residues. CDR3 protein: CASSLLQGSNTIYF. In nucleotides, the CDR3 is TGTGCCAGCAGCTTATTGCAGGGGAGCAACACCATATATTTT. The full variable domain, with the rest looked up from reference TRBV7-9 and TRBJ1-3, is DTGVSQNPRHKITKRGQNVTFRCDPISEHNRLYWYRQTLGQGPEFLTYFQNEAQLEKSRLLSDRFSAERPKGSFSTLEIQRTEQGDSAMYLCASSLLQGSNTIYFGEGSWLTVV.

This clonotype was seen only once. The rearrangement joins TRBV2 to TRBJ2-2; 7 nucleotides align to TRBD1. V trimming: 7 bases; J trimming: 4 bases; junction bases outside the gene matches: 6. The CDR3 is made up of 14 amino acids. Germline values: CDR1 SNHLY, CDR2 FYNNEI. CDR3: CASKLQGITGELFF. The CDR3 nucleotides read TGTGCCAGCAAGCTACAGGGGATCACCGGGGAGCTGTTTTTT.

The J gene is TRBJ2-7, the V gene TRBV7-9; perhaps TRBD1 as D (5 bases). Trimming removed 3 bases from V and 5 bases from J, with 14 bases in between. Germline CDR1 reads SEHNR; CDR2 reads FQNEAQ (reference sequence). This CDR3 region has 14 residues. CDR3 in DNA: TGTGCCAGCAGCTTGGGGCAGGGTAGCCACGAGCAGTACTTC. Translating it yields CASSLGQGSHEQYF.

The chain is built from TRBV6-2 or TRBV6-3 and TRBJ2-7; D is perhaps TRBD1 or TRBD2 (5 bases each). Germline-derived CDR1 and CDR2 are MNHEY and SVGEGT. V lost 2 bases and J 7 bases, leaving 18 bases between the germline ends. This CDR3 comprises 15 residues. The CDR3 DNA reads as TGTGCCAGCAGTTACGCGTTCGGGGCCTCGGGAGAGCAGTACTTC. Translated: CASSYAFGASGEQYF.

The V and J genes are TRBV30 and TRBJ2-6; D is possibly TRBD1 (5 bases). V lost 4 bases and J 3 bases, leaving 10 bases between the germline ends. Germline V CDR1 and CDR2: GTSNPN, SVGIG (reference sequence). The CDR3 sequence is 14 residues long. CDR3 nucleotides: TGTGCCTGGATGATGGGGCGTGGGGCCAACGTCCTGACTTTC. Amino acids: CAWMMGRGANVLTF.

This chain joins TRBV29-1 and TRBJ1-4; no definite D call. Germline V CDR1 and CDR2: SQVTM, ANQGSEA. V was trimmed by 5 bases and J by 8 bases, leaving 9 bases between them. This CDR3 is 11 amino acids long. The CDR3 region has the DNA TGCAGCGTTAGACAAGACGAAAAACTGTTTTTT. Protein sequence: CSVRQDEKLFF.

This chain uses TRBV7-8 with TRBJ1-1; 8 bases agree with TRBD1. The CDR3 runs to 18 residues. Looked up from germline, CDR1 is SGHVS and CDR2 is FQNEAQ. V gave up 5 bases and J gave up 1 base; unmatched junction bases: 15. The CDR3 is CASSQSRPGGRKNTEAFF. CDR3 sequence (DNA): TGTGCCAGCAGCCAGAGCCGCCCAGGGGGCAGGAAGAACACTGAAGCTTTCTTT.